These 20 T cell receptor beta chains share one sample of origin, sequenced in a study of T-cell memory formation after mild COVID-19. TCRdb reprocessed the 5' RACE reads with MiXCR, giving one entry per CDR3 protein. The sample has roughly 250,000 distinct CDR3 sequences, around 17% seen once. Sequenced material: PBMCs or a T cell subset sorted from them (not recorded which). The source of these receptors is a man aged 18 to 30 who had mild COVID-19 (a few samples of this study predate the infection). Cell type and time point are not known.

This clonotype was observed a few times. This chain connects TRBV7-9 to TRBJ2-2; D remains ambiguous. With 0 bases removed from V and 3 bases from J, the gap between germline ends came to 5 bases. The CDR3 length is 14 residues. Germline CDR1 and CDR2: SEHNR and FQNEAQ (reference sequence). The CDR3 is CASSLAAYTGELFF. CDR3 in DNA: TGTGCCAGCAGCTTAGCGGCCTACACCGGGGAGCTGTTTTTT.

The chain carries TRBV7-2 and TRBJ2-1; 13 bases fit TRBD2. CDR1 and CDR2 (germline): SGHTA, FQGNSA. The CDR3 sequence is 14 residues long. Germline trimming cut 5 bases from V and 6 bases from J; bases unmatched to any gene: 1. The CDR3 coding sequence is TGTGCCAGCAGCCGGACTAGCGGGGGCAATGAGCAGTTCTTC. It translates to CASSRTSGGNEQFF. The whole variable domain, remainder taken from reference TRBV7-2 and TRBJ2-1, is GAGVSQSPSNKVTEKGKDVELRCDPISGHTALYWYRQSLGQGLEFLIYFQGNSAPDKSGLPSDRFSAERTGGSVSTLTIQRTQQEDSAVYLCASSRTSGGNEQFFGPGTRLTVL.

Comment on this clonotype: An end of the junction differs from the germline gene, which may be a read error. The chain joins TRBV7-7 to TRBJ2-1; D could derive from TRBD1 or TRBD2 (5 bases each). Germline CDR1 is SSHAT and CDR2 is FNYEAQ (reference sequence). The CDR3 has 16 amino acids. The CDR3 loop is CASSLGTAGSYNEQFF. The CDR3 DNA is TGTGCTAGCAGCTTAGGGACCGCAGGCTCCTACAATGAGCAGTTCTTC.

This clonotype appeared a few times. The V call is TRBV5-1, the J call TRBJ2-1; the D gene is possibly TRBD2 (5 bases). Trimming left V 2 bases short and J 1 base short, with 10 bases between. This CDR3 comprises 15 residues. CDR1 SGHRS and CDR2 YFSETQ come from the germline V gene. CDR3 sequence reads: CASSLNGVSYNEQFF. The CDR3 bases are TGCGCCAGCAGCTTAAACGGGGTGTCCTACAATGAGCAGTTCTTC.

This clonotype was observed at least ten times. The rearrangement joins TRBV6-2 or TRBV6-3 to TRBJ1-5; D gene unclear. The CDR3 totals 17 residues. The germline V gene encodes CDR1 MNHEY and CDR2 SVGEGT. Trimming pared 2 bases from V and 9 bases from J, leaving 23 bases between. Here the CDR3 DNA reads TGTGCCAGCAGTTACCCTTCATGGGAGGGTCAGATTCCGCCCCAGCATTTT. It specifies CASSYPSWEGQIPPQHF.

This clonotype showed up many times. J is TRBJ1-5 and V is TRBV7-2; tentative D call: TRBD1 (5 bases). This CDR3 is built from 15 residues. CDR1 is SGHTA, CDR2 FQGNSA, per germline. Trimming pared 5 bases from V and 5 bases from J, leaving 16 bases between. CDR3 residues: CASSPHGGRDQPQHF. In DNA, the CDR3 is TGTGCCAGCAGCCCCCACGGGGGTCGAGATCAGCCCCAGCATTTT.

V gene TRBV7-9 combines with J gene TRBJ2-5; possible D gene TRBD1, 5 bases. V dropped 1 base and J dropped 5 bases, with 11 bases sitting between them. The germline gives CDR1 SEHNR, CDR2 FQNEAQ (reference sequence). CDR3 length: 14 amino acids. The CDR3 protein is CASSLGGAGETQYF. Written as DNA, the CDR3 is TGTGCCAGCAGCTTAGGTGGGGCAGGGGAGACCCAGTACTTC.

The rearrangement joins TRBV25-1 to TRBJ2-1, with 11 bases lining up with TRBD1. The CDR3 consists of 16 residues. The V segment lost 3 bases and the J segment 9 bases; nucleotides outside the gene matches: 10. The V gene's germline CDR1 is MGHDK and CDR2 SYGVNS. The CDR3 nucleotides are TGTGCCAGCAGTGATCATCGGACAGGGGGCTTGATTGAGCAGTTCTTC. Amino acids: CASSDHRTGGLIEQFF. Supplemented by reference TRBV25-1 and TRBJ2-1, the full variable domain reads EADIYQTPRYLVIGTGKKITLECSQTMGHDKMYWYQQDPGMELHLIHYSYGVNSTEKGDLSSESTVSRIRTEHFPLTLESARPSHTSQYLCASSDHRTGGLIEQFFGPGTRLTVL.

In DNA, the CDR3 is TGCGCCAGCAGCCTCGACAGGGTGACCACTGAAGCTTTCTTT. This codes for CASSLDRVTTEAFF. The chain employs TRBV5-1 and TRBJ1-1; 7 nucleotides align to TRBD1. V shed 4 bases, J shed 4 bases, and the junction held 7 bases outside the gene matches. CDR1 and CDR2 (germline): SGHRS, YFSETQ. This CDR3 has 14 residues.

The CDR3 protein is CASTPPGLNTEAFF. CDR3 coding DNA: TGTGCCAGCACCCCCCCGGGGCTGAACACTGAAGCTTTCTTT. The V call is TRBV12-3 or TRBV12-4, the J call TRBJ1-1, with TRBD1 as a possible D gene (5 bases). The CDR3 runs 14 residues. V lost 7 bases, J lost 0 bases, and 12 bases lay in between.

This clonotype has a handful of counts. The V gene is TRBV5-1, the J gene TRBJ2-2; TRBD2 matches 9 bases. With 3 bases clipped from V and 0 bases from J, the junction kept 3 bases outside the gene matches. Germline V gives CDR1 SGHRS, CDR2 YFSETQ. The CDR3 totals 16 residues. This CDR3 is CASSYGTSTNTGELFF. In nucleotides, the CDR3 is TGCGCCAGCAGCTACGGGACTAGCACGAACACCGGGGAGCTGTTTTTT. The full variable domain, in which reference TRBV5-1 and TRBJ2-2 provide the parts outside the CDR3, is KAGVTQTPRYLIKTRGQQVTLSCSPISGHRSVSWYQQTPGQGLQFLFEYFSETQRNKGNFPGRFSGRQFSNSRSEMNVSTLELGDSALYLCASSYGTSTNTGELFFGEGSRLTVL.

Here the CDR3 DNA reads TGTGCCATCAGTGAGAGGGTACGGGGGGGCCCTCAGGACAATGAGCAGTTCTTC. Its translation: CAISERVRGGPQDNEQFF. The V and J genes are TRBV10-3 and TRBJ2-1, with TRBD2 matching over 8 bases. Germline-derived CDR1 and CDR2 are ENHRY and SYGVKD. CDR3 size: 18 residues. With 2 bases clipped from V and 5 bases from J, the junction kept 14 bases outside the gene matches.

The V gene is TRBV6-5, the J gene TRBJ2-3; D not certain. V shed 2 bases and J shed 8 bases, with 14 bases lying between them. The length of the CDR3 is 14 residues. Germline CDR1 and CDR2: MNHEY and SVGAGI. As DNA, the CDR3 is TGTGCCAGCAGTTACCCCGGGCCGTATGGTACGCAGTATTTT. Protein sequence: CASSYPGPYGTQYF.

The chain uses TRBV5-1 and TRBJ1-2; TRBD1 matches at 7 bases. Germline V lookup: CDR1 SGHRS, CDR2 YFSETQ. V dropped 3 bases and J dropped 6; count of bases not matched to a gene: 5. CDR3 length: 13 residues. The CDR3 sequence: CASSSTGRDGYTF. CDR3 sequence (DNA): TGCGCCAGCAGCTCGACAGGGAGGGATGGCTACACCTTC.

In this sample, this clonotype turned up a few times. The rearrangement links TRBV7-8 to TRBJ1-3, with unresolved D. The V and J ends lost 1 base and 1 base respectively, with 8 bases between them. This CDR3 region has 15 residues. Germline-derived CDR1 and CDR2 are SGHVS and FQNEAQ. The CDR3 region is CASSLESQSGNTIYF. Written as DNA, the CDR3 is TGTGCCAGCAGCTTAGAGTCGCAATCTGGAAACACCATATATTTT.

DNA for the CDR3: TGTGCCAGCACTCCCCCTCGTAATGAGCAGTTCTTC. Protein: CASTPPRNEQFF. The chain employs TRBV9 and TRBJ2-1; D is undetermined. Trimming took 6 bases from V and 7 from J, leaving 11 bases between them. This CDR3 spans 12 amino acids. Germline V CDR1 and CDR2: SGDLS, YYNGEE.

This clonotype was observed a handful of times. The chain carries TRBV5-1 and TRBJ2-2; 7 bases agree with TRBD1. The CDR3 sequence is 15 residues long. Trimming cost V 0 bases and J 2 bases; bases outside gene matches: 1. Germline CDR1 SGHRS, CDR2 YFSETQ. The CDR3 reads CASSLGDSNTGELFF. In DNA form, the CDR3 reads TGCGCCAGCAGCTTGGGGGACAGTAACACCGGGGAGCTGTTTTTT. The full variable domain, rest sourced from reference TRBV5-1 and TRBJ2-2, is KAGVTQTPRYLIKTRGQQVTLSCSPISGHRSVSWYQQTPGQGLQFLFEYFSETQRNKGNFPGRFSGRQFSNSRSEMNVSTLELGDSALYLCASSLGDSNTGELFFGEGSRLTVL.

The V call is TRBV7-2, the J call TRBJ1-2; no definite D call. Germline CDR1 reads SGHTA; CDR2 reads FQGNSA. The CDR3 sequence is 13 residues long. V was pared by 5 bases and J by 6 bases, with 13 bases between. CDR3 amino acids: CASSPNQRDGYTF. CDR3 nucleotide sequence: TGTGCCAGCAGCCCTAATCAGAGGGATGGCTACACCTTC.

The CDR3 region is CASSVATGGFQETQYF. The CDR3 DNA reads TGTGCCAGCAGCGTAGCCACCGGGGGCTTCCAAGAGACCCAGTACTTC. The chain couples TRBV9 to TRBJ2-5; D may correspond to TRBD1 or TRBD2 (6 bases each). Germline lookup yields CDR1 SGDLS and CDR2 YYNGEE. The CDR3 is 16 residues long. V gave up 0 bases and J gave up 1 base, with 13 bases separating them.

This clonotype was seen repeatedly, ten times or more. The CDR3 sequence is CASRRAKNIQYF. The CDR3 DNA follows: TGTGCCAGCAGGCGGGCCAAAAACATTCAGTACTTC. The rearrangement links TRBV2 to TRBJ2-4; no definite D call. The germline gives CDR1 SNHLY, CDR2 FYNNEI. This CDR3 is 12 amino acids long. V was cut by 6 bases and J by 1 base, with 4 bases left in between. The whole variable domain, filled in from reference TRBV2 and TRBJ2-4, reads EPEVTQTPSHQVTQMGQEVILRCVPISNHLYFYWYRQILGQKVEFLVSFYNNEISEKSEIFDDQFSVERPDGSNFTLKIRSTKLEDSAMYFCASRRAKNIQYFGAGTRLSVL.